These 6 T cell receptor beta chains were sequenced from one sample in a study of identical twins. TCRdb itself ran the 5' RACE reads through MiXCR, one entry per CDR3 protein. The table shows about 450,000 distinct CDR3 sequences, with around 20% occurring only once. Sequenced: naive T cells sorted from blood. The receptors stem from a man aged 45-65 years in good health.

In this sample, this clonotype turned up a few times. The J gene is TRBJ2-5, the V gene TRBV24-1, with no clear D. Per germline, CDR1 KGHDR and CDR2 SFDVKD. With 1 base removed from V and 7 bases from J, the gap between germline ends came to 6 bases. The CDR3 extends over 12 amino acids. The CDR3 coding sequence is TGTGCCACCAGTGATTTCAAGGGGACCCAGTACTTC. Protein product: CATSDFKGTQYF.

This clonotype was seen more than once but under ten times. V and J are TRBV5-1 and TRBJ2-3, with D possibly matching TRBD1 (6 bases). Per germline, CDR1 SGHRS and CDR2 YFSETQ. Trimming removed 2 bases at V and 1 base at J, with 11 bases between. The length of the CDR3 is 15 residues. CDR3 coding DNA: TGCGCCAGCAGCTTTCAGGGGTCTGGCACAGATACGCAGTATTTT. Its translation is CASSFQGSGTDTQYF.

This clonotype was seen repeatedly, ten times or more. The CDR3 loop reads CSAHIDRVHFETQYF. The CDR3 DNA reads as TGCAGTGCCCACATCGACAGGGTCCATTTTGAGACCCAGTACTTC. The genes are TRBV20-1 and TRBJ2-5; 7 bases fit TRBD1. CDR3 length equals 15 residues. J gave up 5 bases and V 6 bases, and 15 bases lay outside the gene matches. Germline CDR1 DFQATT, CDR2 SNEGSKA (reference sequence).

The chain has TRBV11-2 and TRBJ2-2, with unresolved D. V was pared by 9 bases and J by 5 bases, with 7 bases between. The V gene's germline CDR1 is SGHAT and CDR2 FQNNGV. The CDR3 totals 11 residues. The CDR3 bases are TGTGCCAGTCAGGCGACCGGGGAGCTGTTTTTT. Its translation is CASQATGELFF.

This clonotype was seen only a few times. The chain links TRBV10-3 to TRBJ2-5, with a weak D call TRBD2 (7 bases). This CDR3 spans 15 amino acids. Germline V CDR1 and CDR2: ENHRY, SYGVKD. V was trimmed by 8 bases and J by 2 bases, leaving 18 bases between them. The CDR3 sequence is CAIGGGPAEQETQYF. DNA of the CDR3: TGTGCCATCGGGGGGGGCCCAGCGGAACAAGAGACCCAGTACTTC.

The sample holds many counts of this clonotype. The J gene is TRBJ1-2, the V gene TRBV7-8, with TRBD1 matching over 9 bases. The length of the CDR3 is 15 residues. Germline CDR1 and CDR2: SGHVS and FQNEAQ. V shed 5 bases and J 5 bases; nucleotides not matched to a gene: 9. The CDR3 is CASSQGTGNVYGYTF. The CDR3 region has the DNA TGTGCCAGCAGCCAAGGGACAGGGAATGTTTATGGCTACACCTTC.